This T cell receptor beta chain was observed in a study of beta chain features in type 1 diabetes. Study-level information: Comparable age, gender and cell yields were observed in patients relative to healthy donors.

In the case of this clone: Its antigen is unidentified.

Study-wide results and limits: Within the patient group, naive, central memory and Treg TCRB repertoires appeared more similar to each other than within healthy donors.

The germline CDR1 and CDR2 sequences are DFQATT and SNEGSKA (reference sequence). V lost 8 bases to trimming and J lost 8 bases, with 15 bases between them. The CDR3 runs to 11 residues. All of the isolated RNA was reverse transcribed, so expressed TCRB transcripts were sequenced. Generated by immunoSEQ multiplex PCR, the TCRdb table keeps only in-frame clones and is missing some. The profile shows about 340,000 clones, less than 9.5% of them singletons. The clonotype originates from a young woman in good health. This sequence joins TRBV20-1 and TRBJ1-1; D not resolved. Sequences were obtained from central memory CD4+ T cells from blood. The CDR3: CSTKNFIEAFF. The DNA for the CDR3 is TGCAGTACTAAGAACTTTATCGAAGCTTTCTTT.